This record concerns one T cell receptor beta chain sequence. Its antigen target is currently unknown. The sample holds no much larger clone one base away, and base qualities are not on file. The source of the sample is a study of shared clonotypes between healthy human individuals (dated by TCRdb to about 2020). Notes on the research overall: The cohort comprised two women and a few men aged 18 to 49 years. Per donor, three plates each were used for CD4 naive and CD4 memory, two for CD8 naive, and one for CD8 memory. Leukapheresis yielded between about 0.94 and 8.9 billion PBMCs per donor. The study deeply sequenced blood TCR repertoires of several healthy adults to estimate repertoire size and the extent of clonotype sharing between individuals. Different laboratories and diverse techniques were used to prepare libraries and sequence TCR repertoires, to increase sequencing depth and limit assay-specific biases. The paper as a whole reports these results and caveats: Across four donors, approximately 4.9% of naive CD4, roughly 3.5% of naive CD8, around 2.1% of memory CD4, and approximately 0.4% of memory CD8 clonotypes were shared. Naive subsets generally had larger estimated clonotype richness than memory subsets did. Higher generation probabilities were observed for clonotypes shared by all four sorted-subset donors than for non-shared clonotypes. Sampling was restricted to blood, and TCR repertoires in tissue are likely to differ from TCR repertoires in blood. Because the study included only a small number of donors, the genetic and exposure-history diversity represented was limited. Even with the large sequencing depth, rarefaction of the sorted-subset datasets indicated that sequencing was incomplete. Pairwise subsampling led to the expectation that sequencing depth would affect the degree of clonotype sharing among donors.

Using the deep immunoSEQ assay, multiplex PCR amplified TCR CDR3 regions from genomic DNA. Extracted genomic DNA from each cell subset was distributed evenly across all wells of several immunoSEQ 96-well plates, and each plate was treated as a replicate. For sorted subsets, 200 to 250 ng genomic DNA, equal to about 30,000 T cell genomes, was loaded into each replicate PCR. Purified libraries were quantified with a Qubit 3.0 fluorometer, sized on a Bioanalyzer 2100, and re-quantified with the KAPA Library Quantification kit. A separate single-read 150-cycle Illumina NextSeq 550 flow cell was used to sequence each immunoSEQ 96-well plate. Per the original workflow: Because the immunoSEQ output held only junctional sequences and lacked quality scores, the filtering could not match the filtering applied to full-length reads. To assign V/J genes and CDR3, sequences were annotated using PyIR, a Python wrapper for IgBLAST v1.9, with IMGT germline references. Reads were removed for weak V/J assignments (E-value above 1e-6), missing CDR3, stop codons, out-of-frame junctions, or ambiguous translated residues. A V3J clonotype was defined by an identical inferred V gene, J gene, and CDR3 amino acid sequence. Percentage overlap between repertoires was calculated by dividing the number of shared unique clonotypes by the size of the smaller repertoire. RTK rarefaction, the Chao1 estimator, and Recon v2.1 estimates of unobserved clonotypes were used to assess repertoire richness. Generation probabilities for all TCRbeta clonotypes obtained by the gDNA method from four donors were computed using OLGA. As stored in TCRdb, this immuneACCESS dataset retains in-frame rearrangements with V and J assigned. A fraction of the clones does not appear; measured against another copy, unresolved V genes explain less than half of the discrepancy, and the remainder lacks a known reason. V, J and clone size are taken as reported in that table, and D and trimming were inferred from the DNA itself. Counted in this sample were 1.5 million to 2.5 million clones; roughly 94% of them appeared once. Approximately 1.2% of the sample is in the top ten clones.

CD8 naive samples were CD45RO-negative cells positively selected for CCR7, giving a CD45RA+CCR7+ population that excluded TemRA cells. Donors were healthy HIV-negative adults with no recently reported acute infections or vaccinations. Only Caucasian adults living in Nashville, Tennessee, USA were represented among the donors. Blood was obtained by leukapheresis, after which PBMCs were separated by Ficoll-Histopaque density gradient centrifugation and cryopreserved in liquid nitrogen vapor phase. Analytical flow cytometry was used to check the purity and quantity of every magnetically sorted T cell population. Genomic DNA was isolated from every sorted fraction and measured by UV absorbance on a Nanodrop 2000c. Clipping removes 9 bases from V and 4 bases from J, with 9 as the unmatched junction base count. CDR1 and CDR2, per the germline V gene, are SNHLY and FYNNEI. There are 16 amino acids in the CDR3, from cysteine to phenylalanine inclusive. The only DNA kept is the CDR3, 48 bases in frame from the first base.

The TCR originated in a man between 18 and 29 years old in good health. The specimen was naive CD8+ T cells sorted from blood. The meaning of the sample's cell subset or site label: CD45RA+CCR7+. This chain joins TRBV2 to TRBJ2-3, and TRBD2 aligns with 14 junction nucleotides. In nucleotide form, the sequence is TGTGCCAGTCTTAGACTAGCGGGAGGGCCTTCAGATACGCAGTATTTT. The translation is CASLRLAGGPSDTQYF.